This record concerns one T cell receptor (beta chain) sequence. Using immunoSEQ multiplex PCR, the repertoire was profiled, and TCRdb retains in-frame clones only, with some absent. The sample lists roughly 41,000 clones; 75% to 95% were seen once. The ends were cut back, 4 bases at V and 11 bases at J, with 11 bases in the middle. From germline, CDR1 is MNHEY and CDR2 SVGAGI. The CDR3 sequence is 11 residues long. This specimen belongs to a study of OX40 agonist ivuxolimab in advanced cancers. This specimen was CD4+ or CD8+ T cells sorted from blood, taken in a trial of the OX40 agonist ivuxolimab. The origin of this receptor is an adult with an advanced solid tumor such as melanoma, head and neck, liver or kidney cancer. This sequence joins TRBV6-5 and TRBJ1-1, with D unresolved. CDR3 region: CASSFGGSAFF. The CDR3 DNA is TGTGCCAGCAGTTTTGGCGGTTCGGCTTTCTTT.